This T cell receptor (beta chain) was found in a study of blood T cells in healthy people across ages. Total RNA amounts of at least 6 micrograms were extracted per sample. The CDR3 sequence is 16 residues long. Germline-derived CDR1 and CDR2 are SGHRS and YFSETQ. V was clipped by 0 bases and J by 4 bases; unmatched bases: 7. Primers used in a second PCR of roughly 6 to 11 cycles were a sample-barcoded 5' primer and a J-beta primer mix. From the 5' RACE reads, TCRdb called clonotypes with MiXCR, one entry per CDR3 protein. The sample yields over a million distinct CDR3 sequences, under 55% seen once. The receptor was derived from a woman aged 18-29 years in good health. Source material: blood. V and J are TRBV5-1 and TRBJ2-3; 8 bases fit TRBD2. Written as DNA, the CDR3 is TGCGCCAGCAGCTTGGCGAGCGGGGGCCGGGCAGATACGCAGTATTTT. Protein product: CASSLASGGRADTQYF.